Each of the 9 T cell receptor beta chains below was sequenced from the same sample in a study of human T cells and chemical hapten exposure (dated by TCRdb to about 2021). Library preparation was by RACE. For sequencing, a NextSeq 500 was employed. TCRdb took the public reads, trimmed them with fastp at Q25, ran MiXCR for clone calling and kept in-frame beta chains. Every CDR3 protein is listed once, alongside the most common genes and DNA of its rows. The sample data list approximately 260,000 distinct CDR3 sequences, and more than 6.5% of these were observed just once. The ten largest clones capture 2% to 3% of the sample. Interpreted using the paper, the time point label stands for: pre-sensitization, week 0. This sample's treatment or condition label indicates: therapeutic diphenylcyclopropenone sensitization with weekly scalp DPC. Sequences were derived from whole blood, sampled in connection with sensitization to the hapten diphenylcyclopropenone (DPC). The receptors here all came from a woman in her forties with alopecia areata. Some clones in this sample may be carry-over from other donors' samples.

This clonotype was observed a handful of times. The CDR3 DNA reads TGTGCCAGCAGCTTAGCTGGGTATAACTATGGCTACACCTTC. This encodes CASSLAGYNYGYTF. The chain links TRBV7-8 to TRBJ1-2; D uncertain. CDR1 and CDR2 (germline): SGHVS, FQNEAQ. Trimming pared 0 bases from V and 1 base from J, leaving 6 bases between. The CDR3 totals 14 residues.

This clonotype was seen more than once but under ten times. V is TRBV4-2 and J is TRBJ2-3; 9 bases line up with TRBD2. Germline V gene data show CDR1 as LGHNA and CDR2 as YNFKEQ. The V gene end was trimmed by 2 bases and the J gene end by 5 bases; junction bases not matched to a gene: 8. The CDR3 is 16 amino acids. CDR3 nucleotides: TGTGCCAGCAGCCAACTATTAGCGGGAGAGGGAGATACGCAGTATTTT. Protein: CASSQLLAGEGDTQYF.

Notes on this clonotype: Given a much more abundant clone one base away, this may be a read error. The chain has TRBV4-3 and TRBJ2-7; D is unresolved. Trimming removed 0 bases at V and 4 bases at J, with 13 bases between. Germline assignment: CDR1 LGHNA and CDR2 YSLEER. The CDR3 is 15 amino acids. Written as DNA, the CDR3 is TGCGCCAGCAGCCAAGATCTGGGAAGTAGGTACGAGCAGTACTTC. Amino acid sequence: CASSQDLGSRYEQYF.

V is TRBV29-1 and J is TRBJ2-5; D may be TRBD1 (7 bases). The CDR3 totals 15 residues. Germline assignment: CDR1 SQVTM and CDR2 ANQGSEA. The CDR3 here is CTVRGGKGAVETQYF. Here the CDR3 DNA reads TGCACGGTTAGGGGCGGGAAGGGGGCTGTCGAGACCCAGTACTTC.

This sequence joins TRBV7-2 and TRBJ1-5, with D unclear. V lost 1 base to trimming and J lost 6 bases, with 10 bases between them. Germline V gene data show CDR1 as SGHTA and CDR2 as FQGNSA. The CDR3 is made up of 14 amino acids. For the CDR3, the DNA is TGTGCCAGCAGCTTAGGACCCGCCGCTCAGCCCCAGCATTTT. As protein: CASSLGPAAQPQHF.

This clonotype was observed a few times. The chain links TRBV9 to TRBJ2-5, with D tentatively TRBD2 (5 bases). Germline V lookup: CDR1 SGDLS, CDR2 YYNGEE. This CDR3 comprises 13 residues. V shed 2 bases and J shed 5 bases, with 10 bases lying between them. The CDR3 loop is CASSVTPGETQYF. Here the CDR3 DNA reads TGTGCCAGCAGCGTGACACCGGGGGAGACCCAGTACTTC.

J is TRBJ2-5 and V is TRBV21-1; TRBD2 reflects the table's D call only, with no check against the DNA. TRBV21-1 represents a pseudogene. This CDR3 is built from 21 residues. Written as DNA, the CDR3 is TGTGCCAGCAGCCATCGTGAGTTATCAAATAGGACTAGCGGGAGTACAGAGACCCAGTACTTC. Its protein product is CASSHRELSNRTSGSTETQYF.

This clonotype was seen a few times. The chain employs TRBV20-1 and TRBJ2-5; D tentatively fits TRBD1 or TRBD2 (5 bases each). From germline, CDR1 is DFQATT and CDR2 SNEGSKA (reference sequence). CDR3 length: 14 amino acids. V lost 4 bases and J 2 bases, leaving 14 bases between the germline ends. The CDR3 DNA is TGCAGTGCTACAAGGGACGGAGCGCAAGAGACCCAGTACTTC. Residues: CSATRDGAQETQYF.

V and J are TRBV7-9 and TRBJ1-6, with TRBD1 matching over 7 bases. Germline values: CDR1 SEHNR, CDR2 FQNEAQ (reference sequence). CDR3 size: 15 residues. Trimming took 5 bases from V and 10 from J; bases not matched to a gene: 11. The CDR3 DNA sequence: TGTGCCAGCAGCCGTAAGACAGGGCAGTACTCACCCCTCCACTTT. Protein: CASSRKTGQYSPLHF.